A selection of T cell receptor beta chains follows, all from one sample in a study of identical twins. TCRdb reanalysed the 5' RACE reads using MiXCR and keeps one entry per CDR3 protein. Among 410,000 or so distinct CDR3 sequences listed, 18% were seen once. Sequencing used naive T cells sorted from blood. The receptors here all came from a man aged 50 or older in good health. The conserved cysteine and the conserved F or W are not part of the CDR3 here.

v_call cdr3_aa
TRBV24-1 AIQGRRSTDTQY
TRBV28 ASSSFSYEQY
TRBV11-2 ASSQAPFSGNTIY
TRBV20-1 SAEGLAGEGWYNEQF
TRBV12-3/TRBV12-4 ASGHTGLGNQPQH
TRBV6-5 ASRVNTEAF
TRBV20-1 SARRTGLSGANVLT
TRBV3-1 ASRTGGSSEAF
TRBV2 ASKGTAGQVGYT
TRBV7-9 ASSQGGYSYEQY
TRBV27 ASSTEGNQPQH
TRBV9 ASSGQGRDEQF
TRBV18 ASSPSINEQF
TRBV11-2 ASSHRDPYEQY
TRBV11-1 ASSSKTGTGLDFRETQY
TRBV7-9 AGGQSTAEQY
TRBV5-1 ASSPGQGNTGELF
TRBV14 ASSRTGFKAGELF
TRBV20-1 SAGTGINQPQH
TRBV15 ATSRDQGRARYT
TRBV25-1 ASSEYQTYGYT
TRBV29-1 SVRTGGYEQY
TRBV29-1 SVDVGASSYEQY
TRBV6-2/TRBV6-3 ATGSGTGLSGANVLT
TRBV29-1 SVGSGGARDTQY
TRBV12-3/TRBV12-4 ASLQGGTEAF
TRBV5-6 ASSLQFSYEQY
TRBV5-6 ASSFFGLTNTEAF
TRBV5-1 ASSGELGPTYEQY
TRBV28 ASSRPMGLAEHEQY
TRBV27 ASSKGQGKIYGYT
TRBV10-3 AIRPGQGNEQF
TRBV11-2 ASSYGLYNEQF
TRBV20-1 SATQALNTEAF
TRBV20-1 SASGTEQF
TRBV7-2 ASSFFSSNQPQH
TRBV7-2 ASRPTGGRTDTQY